This T cell receptor (beta chain) was documented in a study of T cell repertoires in cytomegalovirus infection. Study-level background: Indications of both CMV infection and matching HLA type were provided by public TCR beta signatures.

Whole-study results and caveats: Across the ex vivo response, the dominant clonotypes were HLA-C-restricted CMV-specific TCR beta clonotypes.

TCRdb ran MiXCR on the reads and lists one entry per CDR3 protein. The repertoire includes some 150,000 distinct CDR3 sequences, under 8.5% of them detected once, and 18% sits in the top ten. In this sample, this clonotype turned up many times. The antigen remains undetermined. The TCR was taken from a human donor in good health (CMV status not recorded). Some clones in this sample may be carry-over from other donors' samples. The sequenced material came from PBMCs.

For the CDR3, the DNA is TGTGCCAGCAGCCAAGATCGGGGAATCGGGTACAATGAGCAGTTCTTC. Translation gives CASSQDRGIGYNEQFF. V is TRBV14 and J is TRBJ2-1; possible D gene TRBD2, 5 bases. CDR1 is SGHDN and CDR2 is FVKESK in the germline V gene. CDR3 length equals 16 residues. Trimming left V 0 bases short and J 4 bases short, with 13 bases between.